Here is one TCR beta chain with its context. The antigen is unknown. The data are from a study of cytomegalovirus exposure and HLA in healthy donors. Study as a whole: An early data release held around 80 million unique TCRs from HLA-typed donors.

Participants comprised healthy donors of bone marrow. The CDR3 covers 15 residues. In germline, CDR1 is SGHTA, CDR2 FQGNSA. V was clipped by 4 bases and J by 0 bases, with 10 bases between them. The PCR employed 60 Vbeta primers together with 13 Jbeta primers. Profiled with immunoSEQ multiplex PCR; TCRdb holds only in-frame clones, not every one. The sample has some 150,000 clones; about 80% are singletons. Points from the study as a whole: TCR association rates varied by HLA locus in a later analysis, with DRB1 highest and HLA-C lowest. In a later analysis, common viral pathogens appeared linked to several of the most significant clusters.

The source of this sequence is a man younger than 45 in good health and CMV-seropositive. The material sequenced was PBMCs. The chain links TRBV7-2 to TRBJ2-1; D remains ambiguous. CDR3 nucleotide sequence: TGTGCCAGCAGCTCTACGCGGAGCTCCTACAATGAGCAGTTCTTC. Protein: CASSSTRSSYNEQFF.